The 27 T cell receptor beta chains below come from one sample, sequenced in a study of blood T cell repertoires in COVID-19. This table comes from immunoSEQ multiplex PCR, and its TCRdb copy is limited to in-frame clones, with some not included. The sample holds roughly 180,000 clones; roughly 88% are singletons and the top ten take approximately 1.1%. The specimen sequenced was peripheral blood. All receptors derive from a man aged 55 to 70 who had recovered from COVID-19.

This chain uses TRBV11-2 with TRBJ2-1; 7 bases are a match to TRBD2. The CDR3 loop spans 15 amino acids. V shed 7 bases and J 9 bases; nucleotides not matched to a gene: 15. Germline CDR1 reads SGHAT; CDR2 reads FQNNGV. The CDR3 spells CASTQGSSGGAEQFF. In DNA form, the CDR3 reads TGTGCCAGCACCCAAGGTTCTAGCGGCGGGGCTGAGCAGTTCTTC.

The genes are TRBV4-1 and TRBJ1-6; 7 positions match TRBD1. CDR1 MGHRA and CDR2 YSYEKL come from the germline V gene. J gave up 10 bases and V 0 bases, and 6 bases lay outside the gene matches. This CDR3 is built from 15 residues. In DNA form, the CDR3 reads TGCGCCAGCAGCCAAGAGGTACAGGGGAGGTCACCCCTCCACTTT. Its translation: CASSQEVQGRSPLHF.

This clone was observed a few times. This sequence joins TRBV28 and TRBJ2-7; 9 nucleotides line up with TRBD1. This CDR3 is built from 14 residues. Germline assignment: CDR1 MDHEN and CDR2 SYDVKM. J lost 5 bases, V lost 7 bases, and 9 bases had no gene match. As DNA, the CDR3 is TGTGCCAGCACCCCAGGGGGACAGGGTAACGAGCAGTACTTC. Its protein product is CASTPGGQGNEQYF.

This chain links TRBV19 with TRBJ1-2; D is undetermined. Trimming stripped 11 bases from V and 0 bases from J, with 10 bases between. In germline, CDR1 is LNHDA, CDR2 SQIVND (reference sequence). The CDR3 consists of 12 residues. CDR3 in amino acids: CACRNANYGYTF. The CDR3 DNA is TGTGCCTGCAGGAACGCTAACTATGGCTACACCTTC.

The CDR3 nucleotides are TGTGCCAGCAGCCTCCAGGGGTACGGGAATAATTCACCCCTCCACTTT. Amino acid sequence: CASSLQGYGNNSPLHF. The chain couples TRBV7-9 to TRBJ1-6; D is perhaps TRBD1 (6 bases). Trimming removed 5 bases at V and 5 bases at J, with 16 bases between. Per germline, CDR1 SEHNR and CDR2 FQNEAQ (reference sequence). The CDR3 is made up of 16 amino acids.

The CDR3 bases are TGTGCCAGCAGTGAAGTTCAGGGGTCCTACGAGCAGTACTTC. This gives the protein CASSEVQGSYEQYF. This chain uses TRBV6-1 with TRBJ2-7; D perhaps matches TRBD1 (6 bases). V shed 1 base and J shed 1 base, with 8 bases lying between them. Germline lookup yields CDR1 MNHNS and CDR2 SASEGT. The CDR3 length is 14 residues.

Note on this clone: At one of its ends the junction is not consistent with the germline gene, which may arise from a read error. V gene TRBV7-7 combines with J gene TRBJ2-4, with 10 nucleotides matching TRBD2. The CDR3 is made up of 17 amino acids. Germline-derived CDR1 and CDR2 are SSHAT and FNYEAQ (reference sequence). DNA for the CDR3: TGTGCTAGCAGCTTAGTAGAGCGGGGGGGCTTTGAAAACATTCAGTACTTC. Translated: CASSLVERGGFENIQYF. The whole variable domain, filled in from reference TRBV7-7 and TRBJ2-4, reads GAGVSQSPRYKVTKRGQDVTLRCDPISSHATLYWYQQALGQGPEFLTYFNYEAQPDKSGLPSDRFSAERPEGSISTLTIQRTEQRDSAMYRCASSLVERGGFENIQYFGAGTRLSVL.

CDR3 DNA: TGTGCCAGTAGTCCCCAGACAGGGCGAAATGAAAAACTGTTTTTT. Protein: CASSPQTGRNEKLFF. This rearrangement joins TRBV19 to TRBJ1-4; 7 bases line up with TRBD1. Per the germline V gene, CDR1 is LNHDA and CDR2 is SQIVND (reference sequence). This CDR3 contains 15 residues. V dropped 5 bases and J dropped 5; count of bases not matched to a gene: 8. Supplemented by reference TRBV19 and TRBJ1-4, the full variable domain reads DGGITQSPKYLFRKEGQNVTLSCEQNLNHDAMYWYRQDPGQGLRLIYYSQIVNDFQKGDIAEGYSVSREKKESFPLTVTSAQKNPTAFYLCASSPQTGRNEKLFFGSGTQLSVL.

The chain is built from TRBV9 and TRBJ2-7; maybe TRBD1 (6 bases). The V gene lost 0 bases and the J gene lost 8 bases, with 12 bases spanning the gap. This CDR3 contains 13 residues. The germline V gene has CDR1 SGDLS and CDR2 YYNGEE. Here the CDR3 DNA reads TGTGCCAGCAGCGTAGAAGGGGGTCTGAAGCAGTACTTC. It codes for CASSVEGGLKQYF.

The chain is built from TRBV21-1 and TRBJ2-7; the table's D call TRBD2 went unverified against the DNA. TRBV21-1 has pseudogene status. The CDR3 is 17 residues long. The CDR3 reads CAIRGVVQWGDSYEQYF. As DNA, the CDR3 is TGTGCCATCCGAGGGGTCGTACAGTGGGGGGACTCCTACGAGCAGTACTTC.

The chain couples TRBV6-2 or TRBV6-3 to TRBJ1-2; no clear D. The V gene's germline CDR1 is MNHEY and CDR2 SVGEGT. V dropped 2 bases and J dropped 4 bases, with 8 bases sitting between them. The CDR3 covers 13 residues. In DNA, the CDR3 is TGTGCCAGCAGTTACATAATCGGCTATGGCTACACCTTC. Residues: CASSYIIGYGYTF.

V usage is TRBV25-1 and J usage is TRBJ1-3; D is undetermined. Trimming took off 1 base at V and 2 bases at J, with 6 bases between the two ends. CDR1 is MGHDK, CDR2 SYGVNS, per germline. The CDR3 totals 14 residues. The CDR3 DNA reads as TGTGCCAGCAGTGAATTGAGCACTGGAAACACCATATATTTT. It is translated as CASSELSTGNTIYF.

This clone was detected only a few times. As DNA, the CDR3 is TGTGCCAGTAGTATAGGTACCGGTTTTTCTGGGGCCAACGTCCTGACTTTC. The encoded protein is CASSIGTGFSGANVLTF. J is TRBJ2-6 and V is TRBV19; D unresolved. Germline V gene lookup returns CDR1 LNHDA and CDR2 SQIVND (reference sequence). This CDR3 contains 17 residues. V shed 1 base and J shed 1 base, with 11 bases lying between them. Filled out from reference TRBV19 and TRBJ2-6, the complete variable domain reads DGGITQSPKYLFRKEGQNVTLSCEQNLNHDAMYWYRQDPGQGLRLIYYSQIVNDFQKGDIAEGYSVSREKKESFPLTVTSAQKNPTAFYLCASSIGTGFSGANVLTFGAGSRLTVL.

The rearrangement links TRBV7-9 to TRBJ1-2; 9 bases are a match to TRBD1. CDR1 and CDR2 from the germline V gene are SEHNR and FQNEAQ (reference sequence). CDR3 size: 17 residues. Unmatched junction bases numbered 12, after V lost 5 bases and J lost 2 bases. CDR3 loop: CASSANLRDRVNYGYTF. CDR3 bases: TGTGCCAGCAGCGCTAACCTCCGGGACAGGGTAAACTATGGCTACACCTTC.

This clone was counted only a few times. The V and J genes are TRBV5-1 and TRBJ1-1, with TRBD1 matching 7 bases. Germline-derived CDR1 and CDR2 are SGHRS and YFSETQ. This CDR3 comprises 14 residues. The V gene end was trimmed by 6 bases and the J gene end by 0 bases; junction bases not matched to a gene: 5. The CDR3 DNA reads TGCGCCAGCAACCCGGGACAGCTGAACACTGAAGCTTTCTTT. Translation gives CASNPGQLNTEAFF.

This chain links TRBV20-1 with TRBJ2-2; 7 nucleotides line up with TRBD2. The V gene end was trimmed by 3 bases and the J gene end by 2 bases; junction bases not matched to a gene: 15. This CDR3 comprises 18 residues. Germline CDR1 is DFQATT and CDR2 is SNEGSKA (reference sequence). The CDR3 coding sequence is TGCAGTGCTAGTCCAGCGGGGACCCGACAAATTAACACCGGGGAGCTGTTTTTT. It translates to CSASPAGTRQINTGELFF.

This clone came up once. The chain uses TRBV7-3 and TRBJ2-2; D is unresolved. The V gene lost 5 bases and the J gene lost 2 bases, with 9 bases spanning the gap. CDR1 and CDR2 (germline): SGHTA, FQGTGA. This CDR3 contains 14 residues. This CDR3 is CASSESINTGELFF. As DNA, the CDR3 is TGTGCCAGCAGCGAGTCCATAAACACCGGGGAGCTGTTTTTT.

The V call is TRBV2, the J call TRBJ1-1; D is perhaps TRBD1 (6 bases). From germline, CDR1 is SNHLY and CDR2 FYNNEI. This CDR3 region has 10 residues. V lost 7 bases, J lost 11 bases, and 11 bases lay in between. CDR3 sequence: CASNSGEAFF. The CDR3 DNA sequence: TGTGCCAGCAATTCAGGGGAGGCTTTCTTT.

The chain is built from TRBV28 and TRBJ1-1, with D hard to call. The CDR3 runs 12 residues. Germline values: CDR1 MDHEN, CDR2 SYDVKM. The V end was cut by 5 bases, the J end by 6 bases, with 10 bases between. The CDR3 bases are TGTGCCAGCAGTCAGGCACGTCCTGAAGCTTTCTTT. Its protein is CASSQARPEAFF. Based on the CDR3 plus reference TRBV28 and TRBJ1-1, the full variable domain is DVKVTQSSRYLVKRTGEKVFLECVQDMDHENMFWYRQDPGLGLRLIYFSYDVKMKEKGDIPEGYSVSREKKERFSLILESASTNQTSMYLCASSQARPEAFFGQGTRLTVV.

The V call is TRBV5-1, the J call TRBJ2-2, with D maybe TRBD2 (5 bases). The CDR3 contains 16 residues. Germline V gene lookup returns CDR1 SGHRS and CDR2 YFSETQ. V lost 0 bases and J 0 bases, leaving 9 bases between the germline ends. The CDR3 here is CASSLEGDPNTGELFF. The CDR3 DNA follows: TGCGCCAGCAGCTTGGAGGGAGACCCGAACACCGGGGAGCTGTTTTTT.

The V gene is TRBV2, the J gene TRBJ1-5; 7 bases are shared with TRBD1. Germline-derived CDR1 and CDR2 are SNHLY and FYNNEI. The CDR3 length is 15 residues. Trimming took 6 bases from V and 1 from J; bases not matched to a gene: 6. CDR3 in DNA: TGTGCCAGCAGGGCTGACAGGGTAAGCAATCAGCCCCAGCATTTT. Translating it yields CASRADRVSNQPQHF.

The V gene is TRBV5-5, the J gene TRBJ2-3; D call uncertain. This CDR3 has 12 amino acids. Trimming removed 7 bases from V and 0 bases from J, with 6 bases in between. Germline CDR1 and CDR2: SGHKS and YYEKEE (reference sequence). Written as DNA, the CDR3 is TGTGCCAGCTCGCTAAGCACAGATACGCAGTATTTT. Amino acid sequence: CASSLSTDTQYF.

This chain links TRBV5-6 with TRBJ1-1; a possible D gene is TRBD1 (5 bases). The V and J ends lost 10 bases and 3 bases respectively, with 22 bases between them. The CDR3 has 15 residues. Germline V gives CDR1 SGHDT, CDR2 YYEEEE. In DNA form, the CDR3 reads TGTGCCGTCTCCAGCGTAGGGGCTTGGGACACTGAAGCTTTCTTT. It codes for CAVSSVGAWDTEAFF.

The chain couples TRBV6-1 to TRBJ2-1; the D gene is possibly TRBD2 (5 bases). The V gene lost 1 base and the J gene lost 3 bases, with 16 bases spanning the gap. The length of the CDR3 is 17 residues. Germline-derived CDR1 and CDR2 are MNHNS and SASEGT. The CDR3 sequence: CASSEEIGPGFYNEQFF. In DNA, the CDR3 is TGTGCCAGCAGTGAAGAGATCGGACCGGGATTCTACAATGAGCAGTTCTTC.

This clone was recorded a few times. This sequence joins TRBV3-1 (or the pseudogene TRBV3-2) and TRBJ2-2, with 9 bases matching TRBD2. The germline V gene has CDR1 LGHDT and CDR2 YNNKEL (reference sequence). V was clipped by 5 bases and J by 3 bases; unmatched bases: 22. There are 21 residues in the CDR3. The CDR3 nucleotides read TGTGCCAGCAGCACCTTTCTCAGGGTGCGCGGGGGGGCGGAATACACCGGGGAGCTGTTTTTT. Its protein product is CASSTFLRVRGGAEYTGELFF.

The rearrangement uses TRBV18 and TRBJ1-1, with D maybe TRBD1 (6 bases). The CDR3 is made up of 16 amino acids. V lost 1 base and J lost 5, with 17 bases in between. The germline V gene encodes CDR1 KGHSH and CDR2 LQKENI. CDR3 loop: CASSPQTGLERTEAFF. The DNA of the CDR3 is TGTGCCAGCTCACCACAAACAGGGTTGGAGAGAACTGAAGCTTTCTTT. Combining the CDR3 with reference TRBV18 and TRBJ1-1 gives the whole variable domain NAGVMQNPRHLVRRRGQEARLRCSPMKGHSHVYWYRQLPEEGLKFMVYLQKENIIDESGMPKERFSAEFPKEGPSILRIQQVVRGDSAAYFCASSPQTGLERTEAFFGQGTRLTVV.

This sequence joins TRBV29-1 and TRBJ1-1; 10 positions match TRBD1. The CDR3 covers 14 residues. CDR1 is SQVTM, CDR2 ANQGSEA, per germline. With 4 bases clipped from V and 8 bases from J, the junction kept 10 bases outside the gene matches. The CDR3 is CSVAVRQGASEAFF. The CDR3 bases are TGCAGCGTTGCGGTTCGACAGGGGGCGTCGGAAGCTTTCTTT.